This T cell receptor beta chain is from a study of cytotoxic CD8 clonotypes in ibrutinib-treated CLL. Study-level background: Among patients, around 24 responded partially and 2 completely; 14 then stayed remitted and roughly 12 progressed after median roughly 68 months. On average, each sample had hundreds of thousands of productive templates and more than 75,000 productive rearrangements. Overall study findings and caveats: Exceeding age-matched healthy donors, baseline clonality also tracked the counts of circulating CD8+ T cells. Clonality, elevated at ibrutinib response, dropped back toward baseline at progression.

TCRdb's table, derived via immunoSEQ multiplex PCR, lists solely in-frame clones and lacks some. The data hold about 250,000 clones, with around 70% observed a single time. This CDR3 spans 15 amino acids. CDR1 and CDR2 from the germline V gene are SGHRS and YFSETQ. V gave up 3 bases and J gave up 4 bases; unmatched junction bases: 9. On this clone itself: The antigen is not known.

The sample here was PBMCs, taken after 24 months of ibrutinib treatment. The chain is built from TRBV5-1 and TRBJ2-5; 7 nucleotides align to TRBD1. This TCR came from a human donor with chronic lymphocytic leukemia. CDR3 in amino acids: CASSSRGDRAETQYF. Written as DNA, the CDR3 is TGCGCCAGCAGCTCGAGAGGCGACAGGGCAGAGACCCAGTACTTC.